The sequence of this T cell receptor beta chain was determined in a study of T cells in tumors after PD-1 blockade. Study context: During anti-PD-1 treatment, some patients continued daily vismodegib 150 mg. Mean per tumor sample: approximately 26,000 templates (roughly 554-100,000), some 6,000 unique clonotypes.

The assay was immunoSEQ multiplex PCR, and TCRdb's table has in-frame clones only and misses some. The sample has approximately 9,300 clones, over 50% seen once. The study, taken as a whole, reports: Most post-therapy expanded exhausted CD8+ clones were new, undetected before treatment. Some novel exhausted tumor clones appeared in pre-treatment blood, suggesting peripheral recruitment.

Notes on this clone: Antigen specificity is unknown.

Sequenced here: tumor tissue, sampled after anti-PD-1 treatment. This clonotype originated in a human donor with basal cell carcinoma.

The CDR3 sequence is CASSQLGYGQFF. The CDR3, as DNA: TGTGCCAGTAGTCAATTAGGGTACGGGCAGTTCTTC. The chain combines TRBV19 with TRBJ2-1; D call uncertain. CDR3 length: 12 amino acids. Germline lookup yields CDR1 LNHDA and CDR2 SQIVND (reference sequence). The germline V and J ends were trimmed by 5 bases and 12 bases, with 14 bases remaining between them.